A selection of T cell receptor beta chains follows, all from one sample in a study of T cell responses to AZD1222 COVID-19 vaccine. Profiled with immunoSEQ multiplex PCR; TCRdb holds only in-frame clones, not every one. The sample records just over 90,000 clones, roughly nine tenths being singletons. The sample was peripheral blood, taken 28 days after the second AZD1222 dose. These receptors were collected from an adult who received the AZD1222 COVID-19 vaccine. Both conserved end residues are part of each CDR3. A D gene is named only where the DNA matches it firmly. Size is omitted from some rows. Given values are once, few, many or a class for expanded clones.

cdr3_nt	cdr3_aa	d_call	clone_size	v_call	j_call
TGTGCCAGCAGCGCGCACGGAGACACTGAAGCTTTCTTT	CASSAHGDTEAFF	NA	NA	TRBV9	TRBJ1-1
TGTGCCAGCAGCCTAGGAACCCTACCGGTGAACACTGAAGCTTTCTTT	CASSLGTLPVNTEAFF	NA	NA	TRBV11-1	TRBJ1-1
TGTGCCAGCAGCCGGACAGGGGGCTATGAAAAACTGTTTTTT	CASSRTGGYEKLFF	TRBD1	NA	TRBV4-2	TRBJ1-4
TGTGCCAGCAGTGAATTAGGGCAGGGTGGGGAAAAACTGTTTTTT	CASSELGQGGEKLFF	NA	NA	TRBV25-1	TRBJ1-4
TGTGCCAGCAGCACTGGGGGCAGCATCCCGCTCCTCCACTTT	CASSTGGSIPLLHF	NA	NA	TRBV9	TRBJ1-6
TGTGCCAGCAGTCCGGGACAGTTTAATTCACCCCTCCACTTT	CASSPGQFNSPLHF	TRBD1	NA	TRBV6-5	TRBJ1-6
TGTGCCAGCCGATCCACCCGCGCCAGCTACAATGAGCAGTTCTTC	CASRSTRASYNEQFF	NA	once	TRBV7-2	TRBJ2-1
TGTGCCAGCAGCTTAGGGCCACAGGGGGCCTACGAGCAGTACTTC	CASSLGPQGAYEQYF	TRBD1	NA	TRBV7-3	TRBJ2-7
TGTGCCAGCAGACTCACAGGGGAGCTGTTTTTT	CASRLTGELFF	NA	NA	TRBV12-3/TRBV12-4	TRBJ2-2
TGTGCCAGCAGCCAAGATCTATCAGGGGCCAATGGCTACACCTTC	CASSQDLSGANGYTF	NA	NA	TRBV3-1/TRBV3-2	TRBJ1-2
TGTGCCAGCAGTGGAATAGGAGGGGACCAGGTGAATCAGCCCCAGCATTTT	CASSGIGGDQVNQPQHF	NA	NA	TRBV25-1	TRBJ1-5
TGTGCCAGCAGCTTGGGAGCTTATCTTGTCCAGGAGGATGGCTACACCTTC	CASSLGAYLVQEDGYTF	NA	NA	TRBV5-4	TRBJ1-2
TGTGCCTGGAGAGGTGGCAGCTATGGCTACACCTTC	CAWRGGSYGYTF	NA	NA	TRBV30	TRBJ1-2
TGTGCCAGCGGTGGCAATCAGCCCCAGCATTTT	CASGGNQPQHF	NA	once	TRBV9	TRBJ1-5
TGTGCCAGCAGCCAAGATTCGGCGTTGCGCACTGAAGCTTTCTTT	CASSQDSALRTEAFF	NA	NA	TRBV4-2	TRBJ1-1
TGTGCCAGCAGCCCGGGACAGTCCGACTATGGCTACACCTTC	CASSPGQSDYGYTF	TRBD1	NA	TRBV5-5	TRBJ1-2
TGTGCCAGTAGTGCCCTAGAGGCTAGCTACGAGCAGTACTTC	CASSALEASYEQYF	NA	NA	TRBV19	TRBJ2-7
TGTGCCAGCAGCCAAGATCTGTCGGGGATCTATGGCTACACCTTC	CASSQDLSGIYGYTF	NA	NA	TRBV4-2	TRBJ1-2
TGTGCCAGCACCATAAACGGGATAGGAGCCTACGAGCAGTACTTC	CASTINGIGAYEQYF	NA	NA	TRBV27	TRBJ2-7
TGTGCCAGCAGTGAAGGTGCGCCCCAGCATTTT	CASSEGAPQHF	NA	NA	TRBV2	TRBJ1-5
TGTGCCAGCAGTGAATTAGGGGGCAGTATGAACACTGAAGCTTTCTTT	CASSELGGSMNTEAFF	TRBD1	NA	TRBV25-1	TRBJ1-1
TGTGCCTGGAGGTACCCTCGACAGGGGGTACTTGTCTACAATGAGCAGTTCTTC	CAWRYPRQGVLVYNEQFF	TRBD1	NA	TRBV30	TRBJ2-1